A single sample gave rise to the 19 T cell receptor beta chains below, sequenced in a study of CD8 T cells in ankylosing spondylitis. TCRdb passed the 5' RACE reads through MiXCR, listing each CDR3 protein once. The sample carries roughly 200,000 distinct CDR3 sequences, 20% to 30% recorded once. Specimen: blood, either unsorted or a sorted T cell fraction (not recorded which). The receptors derive from a male donor with ankylosing spondylitis or in good health (not recorded which).

This clonotype has a count of ten or more. The chain recombines TRBV12-3 or TRBV12-4 with TRBJ2-7; D uncertain. Trimming cost V 3 bases and J 1 base, with 10 bases left between them. The length of the CDR3 is 14 residues. CDR3 nucleotides: TGTGCCAGCAGTTTGGGGTTCGGTTCCTACGAGCAGTACTTC. This translates into CASSLGFGSYEQYF.

This clonotype was recorded at least ten times. The rearrangement links TRBV7-2 to TRBJ2-3, with 12 bases that match TRBD2. The CDR3 loop spans 17 amino acids. The germline V gene has CDR1 SGHTA and CDR2 FQGNSA. The V gene end was trimmed by 5 bases and the J gene end by 4 bases; junction bases not matched to a gene: 10. The CDR3 is CASSPRTTSGSSDTQYF. The CDR3 coding sequence is TGTGCCAGCAGCCCCCGGACGACTAGCGGGAGCTCAGATACGCAGTATTTT.

The chain couples TRBV29-1 to TRBJ2-5, with TRBD2 matching over 9 bases. The CDR3 totals 13 residues. The J segment lost 2 bases and the V segment lost 6 bases, leaving 4 bases of the junction unmatched. Germline V gene sequence: CDR1 SQVTM, CDR2 ANQGSEA. The CDR3 nucleotides read TGCAGCGTCGGACTAGCGCCACAAGAGACCCAGTACTTC. It translates to CSVGLAPQETQYF.

This clonotype was picked up a small number of times. The J gene is TRBJ2-1, the V gene TRBV10-3; 9 nucleotides agree with TRBD2. Per the germline V gene, CDR1 is ENHRY and CDR2 is SYGVKD. This CDR3 is 12 amino acids long. V lost 10 bases to trimming and J lost 8 bases; unmatched junction nucleotides: 6. CDR3 protein: CATASGIYEQFF. CDR3 sequence (DNA): TGTGCCACCGCTAGCGGGATATATGAGCAGTTCTTC.

The chain joins TRBV29-1 to TRBJ1-5; the D gene is possibly TRBD1 (5 bases). V was trimmed by 4 bases and J by 2 bases, leaving 12 bases between them. Germline V CDR1 and CDR2: SQVTM, ANQGSEA. The CDR3 contains 14 residues. CDR3 in DNA: TGCAGCGTTGCGGGGGAGGGTGGCAATCAGCCCCAGCATTTT. Its protein product is CSVAGEGGNQPQHF.

The chain uses TRBV18 and TRBJ2-6, with D hard to call. CDR1 and CDR2 from the germline V gene are KGHSH and LQKENI. There are 14 residues in the CDR3. Trimming shortened V by 6 bases and J by 0 bases, and 6 bases separated the two germline ends. The CDR3: CASSVNSGANVLTF. CDR3 DNA sequence: TGTGCCAGCTCGGTTAACTCTGGGGCCAACGTCCTGACTTTC.

This clonotype has at least ten counts. This rearrangement joins TRBV9 to TRBJ1-2; D gene uncertain. The CDR3 consists of 14 residues. CDR1 is SGDLS and CDR2 is YYNGEE in the germline V gene. V lost 2 bases, J lost 0 bases, and 8 bases lay in between. The CDR3 bases are TGTGCCAGCAGCGTTAACAACGCTAACTATGGCTACACCTTC. Residues: CASSVNNANYGYTF.

The chain is built from TRBV6-8 and TRBJ2-1; 9 positions match TRBD1. Germline V gene sequence: CDR1 MNHGY, CDR2 SAAAGT. V shed 5 bases and J 5 bases; nucleotides not matched to a gene: 19. The CDR3 has 19 residues. CDR3 sequence reads: CASSQSGNDRDRENNEQFF. As DNA, the CDR3 is TGTGCCAGCAGTCAATCGGGAAACGACCGGGACAGGGAAAACAATGAGCAGTTCTTC.

The sample holds many counts of this clonotype. V is TRBV5-1 and J is TRBJ2-5; D may be TRBD1 (6 bases). The ends were cut back, 4 bases at V and 2 bases at J, with 12 bases in the middle. This CDR3 is 14 amino acids long. The V gene's germline CDR1 is SGHRS and CDR2 YFSETQ. CDR3 sequence (DNA): TGCGCCAGCAGCCTACGGACAGCTCAAGAGACCCAGTACTTC. Its protein is CASSLRTAQETQYF.

The chain employs TRBV7-2 and TRBJ2-1; TRBD1 matches 7 bases. This CDR3 has 16 amino acids. CDR1 is SGHTA and CDR2 is FQGNSA in the germline V gene. J was trimmed by 7 bases and V by 2 bases; bases with no gene match: 11. CDR3 nucleotides: TGTGCCAGCAGCTTAAGGGGGCCAGGGGCTCGGAATGAGCAGTTCTTC. It is translated as CASSLRGPGARNEQFF.

This clonotype came up many times. The chain has TRBV6-1 and TRBJ2-7, with 10 bases that match TRBD1. V was pared by 3 bases and J by 5 bases, with 4 bases of the junction left unmatched. CDR1 MNHNS and CDR2 SASEGT come from the germline V gene. CDR3 length equals 14 residues. This CDR3 is CASSDRDRGHEQYF. The CDR3 bases are TGTGCCAGCAGTGACCGGGACAGGGGCCACGAGCAGTACTTC.

In this sample, this clonotype turned up a few times. The chain links TRBV20-1 to TRBJ1-2, with a weak D call TRBD1 (5 bases). The germline V gene has CDR1 DFQATT and CDR2 SNEGSKA (reference sequence). V gave up 7 bases and J gave up 6 bases, with 18 bases separating them. The CDR3 runs 13 residues. CDR3 bases: TGCAGTGTTGAACCGGGACGGCTGGATGGCTACACCTTC. Its translation: CSVEPGRLDGYTF.

In its sample, this clonotype was seen many times. The genes are TRBV12-3 or TRBV12-4 and TRBJ1-5; D gene uncertain. V was pared by 6 bases and J by 3 bases, with 12 bases between. This CDR3 is built from 14 residues. In DNA form, the CDR3 reads TGTGCCAGCAGAATAGACCTGCCCAATCAGCCCCAGCATTTT. As protein: CASRIDLPNQPQHF.

This clonotype has a count of ten or more. The V gene is TRBV29-1, the J gene TRBJ1-3; the D is unclear. Looked up from germline, CDR1 is SQVTM and CDR2 is ANQGSEA. This CDR3 is 11 amino acids long. Trimming cost V 4 bases and J 0 bases, with 1 base left between them. In nucleotides, the CDR3 is TGCAGCGTTGTCTCTGGAAACACCATATATTTT. Its translation: CSVVSGNTIYF. The whole variable domain, filled in from reference TRBV29-1 and TRBJ1-3, reads SAVISQKPSRDICQRGTSLTIQCQVDSQVTMMFWYRQQPGQSLTLIATANQGSEATYESGFVIDKFPISRPNLTFSTLTVSNMSPEDSSIYLCSVVSGNTIYFGEGSWLTVV.

There are a few counts of this clonotype. The chain recombines TRBV5-1 with TRBJ2-5; possibly TRBD1 for D (5 bases). The CDR3 covers 15 residues. Germline-derived CDR1 and CDR2 are SGHRS and YFSETQ. V was shortened by 1 base and J by 2 bases, with 12 bases between the two germline ends. The CDR3: CASSLSQGQQETQYF. The CDR3 DNA sequence: TGCGCCAGCAGCTTGTCGCAGGGCCAACAAGAGACCCAGTACTTC.

This clonotype has only a few counts. The CDR3 region is CSATSATGEADTQYF. CDR3 sequence (DNA): TGCAGTGCTACGTCAGCGACAGGGGAGGCAGATACGCAGTATTTT. The rearrangement links TRBV20-1 to TRBJ2-3, with TRBD1 matching over 8 bases. CDR3 length: 15 amino acids. V was clipped by 4 bases and J by 4 bases; unmatched bases: 10. The germline V gene encodes CDR1 DFQATT and CDR2 SNEGSKA (reference sequence).

The chain links TRBV6-1 to TRBJ2-3; possible D gene TRBD2, 6 bases. V was clipped by 9 bases and J by 0 bases, with 10 bases between them. Germline lookup yields CDR1 MNHNS and CDR2 SASEGT. CDR3 size: 13 residues. CDR3 region: CASKSGSTDTQYF. The CDR3 DNA follows: TGTGCCAGTAAGAGCGGGAGCACAGATACGCAGTATTTT.

The chain recombines TRBV6-5 with TRBJ1-2; no clear D. V was trimmed by 2 bases and J by 5 bases, leaving 9 bases between them. The germline V gene has CDR1 MNHEY and CDR2 SVGAGI. The CDR3 has 13 residues. The CDR3 sequence is CASSYGMGYGYTF. The DNA of the CDR3 is TGTGCCAGCAGTTACGGCATGGGGTATGGCTACACCTTC.

The V and J genes are TRBV20-1 and TRBJ2-1; TRBD2 matches at 8 bases. Germline V gives CDR1 DFQATT, CDR2 SNEGSKA (reference sequence). With V trimmed by 7 bases and J by 5 bases, 4 bases remained unmatched. The CDR3 contains 12 residues. The CDR3 DNA is TGCAGTGGTCTAGCGGGCAACAATGAGCAGTTCTTC. This gives the protein CSGLAGNNEQFF.